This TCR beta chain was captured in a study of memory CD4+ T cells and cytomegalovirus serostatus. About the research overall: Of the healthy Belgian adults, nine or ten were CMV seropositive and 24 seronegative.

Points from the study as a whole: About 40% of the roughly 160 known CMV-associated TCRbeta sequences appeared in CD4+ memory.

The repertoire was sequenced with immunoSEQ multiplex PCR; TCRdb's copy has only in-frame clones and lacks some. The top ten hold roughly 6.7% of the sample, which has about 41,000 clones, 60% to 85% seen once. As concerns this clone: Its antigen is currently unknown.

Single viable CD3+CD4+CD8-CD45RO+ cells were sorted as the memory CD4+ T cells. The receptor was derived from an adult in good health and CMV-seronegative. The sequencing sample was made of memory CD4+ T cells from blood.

Here the CDR3 reads CASSGGTGPYEQYF. CDR3 coding DNA: TGTGCCAGCAGTGGAGGGACAGGTCCCTACGAGCAGTACTTC. The genes are TRBV2 and TRBJ2-7; 8 bases are shared with TRBD1. The CDR3 contains 14 residues. The germline V gene encodes CDR1 SNHLY and CDR2 FYNNEI. J gave up 2 bases and V 4 bases, and 4 bases lay outside the gene matches. Filled out from reference TRBV2 and TRBJ2-7, the complete variable domain reads EPEVTQTPSHQVTQMGQEVILRCVPISNHLYFYWYRQILGQKVEFLVSFYNNEISEKSEIFDDQFSVERPDGSNFTLKIRSTKLEDSAMYFCASSGGTGPYEQYFGPGTRLTVT.